This TCR beta chain was identified during a study of neoadjuvant nivolumab and ipilimumab in lung cancer. The overall study: Nivolumab 3 mg/kg was given days 1, 15 and 29, plus ipilimumab 1 mg/kg day 1 in combination.

About this clone itself: The antigen remains unidentified.

Overall study results and limits: Only a single major-pathologic-response sample was available for clonality analysis. Compared with tumor-adjacent uninvolved lung, resected tumors showed greater richness and clonality.

Data came from immunoSEQ multiplex PCR; TCRdb stores just in-frame clones and leaves some out. The top ten clones hold 5.5% to 7.5% of a sample with about 26,000 clones, around 80% of them seen once. CDR1 and CDR2 (germline): SGHAT, FQNNGV. The CDR3 extends over 15 amino acids. V shed 0 bases and J shed 4 bases, with 12 bases lying between them. The material was peripheral blood, obtained before neoadjuvant nivolumab, alone or with ipilimumab. The source of this sequence is an adult with non-small cell lung cancer. The J gene is TRBJ1-1, the V gene TRBV11-2; D is undetermined. CDR3 sequence reads: CASSLDLGSGTEAFF. As DNA, the CDR3 is TGTGCCAGCAGCTTAGATTTAGGTAGCGGCACTGAAGCTTTCTTT.